This paragraph covers one T cell receptor beta chain sequence. No antigen is known for it. This sample was included in a study of T cells in localized non-small cell lung cancer. There are 13 residues in the CDR3. V was shortened by 7 bases and J by 1 base, with 10 bases between the two germline ends. Germline lookup yields CDR1 LNHDA and CDR2 SQIVND (reference sequence). Notes on the study in general: Increased T cell density in blood showed an association with longer overall survival.

Only in-frame clones appear in the TCRdb table, and some are missing; sequencing was by immunoSEQ multiplex PCR. The sample gives 1,500 to 2,000 clones, around a fifth of which show up once; about 18% is in the top ten. Lung adjacent to the tumor, free of atypia, was sampled at least 2 cm from its margin. This receptor was obtained from a man aged 40 to 69 with stage II lung adenocarcinoma. The V gene is TRBV19, the J gene TRBJ1-1; D gene ambiguous. Sequenced here: normal lung tissue next to the tumor, sampled before any cancer treatment. In DNA, the CDR3 is TGTGCCAGTATTAAAGAGGGGAACACTGAAGCTTTCTTT. Amino acid sequence: CASIKEGNTEAFF.